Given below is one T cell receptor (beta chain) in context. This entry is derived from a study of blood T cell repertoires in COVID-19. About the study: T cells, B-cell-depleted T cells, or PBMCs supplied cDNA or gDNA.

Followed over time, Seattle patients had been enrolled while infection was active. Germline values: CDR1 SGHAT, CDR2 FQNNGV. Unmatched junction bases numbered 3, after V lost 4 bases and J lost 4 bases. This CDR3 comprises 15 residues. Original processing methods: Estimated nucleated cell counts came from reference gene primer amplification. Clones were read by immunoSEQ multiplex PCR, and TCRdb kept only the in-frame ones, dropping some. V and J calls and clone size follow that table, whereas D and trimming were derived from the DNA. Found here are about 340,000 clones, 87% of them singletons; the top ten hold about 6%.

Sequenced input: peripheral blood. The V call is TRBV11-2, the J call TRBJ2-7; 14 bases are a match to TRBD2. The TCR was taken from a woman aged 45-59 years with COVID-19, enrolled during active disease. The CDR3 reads CASSWTSGRWYEQYF. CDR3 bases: TGTGCCAGCAGCTGGACTAGCGGGAGGTGGTACGAGCAGTACTTC. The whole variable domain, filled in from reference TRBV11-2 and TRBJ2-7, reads EAGVAQSPRYKIIEKRQSVAFWCNPISGHATLYWYQQILGQGPKLLIQFQNNGVVDDSQLPKDRFSAERLKGVDSTLKIQPAKLEDSAVYLCASSWTSGRWYEQYFGPGTRLTVT.